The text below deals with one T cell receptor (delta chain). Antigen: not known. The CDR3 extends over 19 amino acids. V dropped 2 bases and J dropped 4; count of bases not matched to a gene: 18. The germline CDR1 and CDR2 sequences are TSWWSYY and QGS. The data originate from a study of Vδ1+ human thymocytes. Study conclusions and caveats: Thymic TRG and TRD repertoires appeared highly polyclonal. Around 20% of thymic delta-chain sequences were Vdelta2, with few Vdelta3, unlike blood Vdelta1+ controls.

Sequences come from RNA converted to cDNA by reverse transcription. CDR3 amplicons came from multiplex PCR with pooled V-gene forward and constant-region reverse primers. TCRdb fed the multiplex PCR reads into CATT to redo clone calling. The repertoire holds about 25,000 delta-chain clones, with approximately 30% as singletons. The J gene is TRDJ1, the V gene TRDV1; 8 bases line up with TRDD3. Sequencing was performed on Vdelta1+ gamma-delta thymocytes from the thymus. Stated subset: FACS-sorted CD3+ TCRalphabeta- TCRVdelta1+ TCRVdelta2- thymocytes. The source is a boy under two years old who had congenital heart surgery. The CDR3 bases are TGTGCTCTTGGGGAAACCCGCTCCCCATACTGGGGGTACATCGATAAACTCATCTTT. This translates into CALGETRSPYWGYIDKLIF.